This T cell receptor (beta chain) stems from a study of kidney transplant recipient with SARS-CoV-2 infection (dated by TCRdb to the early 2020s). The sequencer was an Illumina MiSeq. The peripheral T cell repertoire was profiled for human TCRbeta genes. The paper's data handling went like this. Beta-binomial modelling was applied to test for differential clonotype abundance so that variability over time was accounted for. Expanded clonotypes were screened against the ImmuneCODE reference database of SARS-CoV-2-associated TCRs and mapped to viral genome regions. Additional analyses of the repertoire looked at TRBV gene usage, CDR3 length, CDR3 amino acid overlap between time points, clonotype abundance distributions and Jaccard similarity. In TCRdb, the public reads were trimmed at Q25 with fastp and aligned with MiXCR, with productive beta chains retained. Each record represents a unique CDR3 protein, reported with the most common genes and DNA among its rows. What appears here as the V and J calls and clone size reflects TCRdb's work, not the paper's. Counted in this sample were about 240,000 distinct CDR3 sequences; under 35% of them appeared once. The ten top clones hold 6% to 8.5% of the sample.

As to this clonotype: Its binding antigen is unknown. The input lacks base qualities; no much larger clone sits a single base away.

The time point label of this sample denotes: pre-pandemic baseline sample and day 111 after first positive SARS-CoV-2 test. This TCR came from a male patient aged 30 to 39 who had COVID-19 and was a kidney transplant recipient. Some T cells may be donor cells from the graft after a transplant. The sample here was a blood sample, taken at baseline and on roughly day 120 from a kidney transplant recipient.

The CDR3 loop reads CSAQTSGVRNEQFF. The DNA sequence follows: TGCAGCGCCCAGACTAGCGGGGTGCGTAATGAGCAGTTCTTC. In this chain, TRBV29-1 is recombined with TRBJ2-1; TRBD2 agrees with 11 junctional bases. Trimmed from V: 7 bases; trimmed from J: 7 bases; junction bases lacking a gene match: 9. Spanning cysteine to phenylalanine, the CDR3 consists of 14 amino acids. Only the CDR3 region is kept as DNA, spanning 42 bases read in frame from base 1. CDR1 SQVTM and CDR2 ANQGSEA were looked up in the germline V gene.